Listed below are T cell receptor beta chains from one sample, sequenced in a study of blood T cell repertoires in COVID-19. Sequenced by immunoSEQ multiplex PCR; TCRdb stores in-frame clones only, minus some. The repertoire includes 90,000 to 120,000 clones, 88% of them detected once, and about 6.8% sits in the top ten. The source material was peripheral blood. These receptors were taken from a man aged 45-65 years with active or convalescent COVID-19. CDR3s include the opening cysteine and the closing phenylalanine or tryptophan. D genes are given only for firm matches. The size field is filled for only some rows; it gives once, few, many or a size class.

cdr3_nt cdr3_aa v_call d_call j_call clone_size
TGTGCCAGCAGCCCCCGGGACAGAGAACTACAAGAGACCCAGTACTTC CASSPRDRELQETQYF TRBV7-9 TRBD1 TRBJ2-5 -
TGTGCCAGCAGTTCAGACATTCAGAGGGCAGCTTTCTTT CASSSDIQRAAFF TRBV6-5 - TRBJ1-1 -
TGTGCCAGCAGTGGGGACAGACGAGGCTACACCTTC CASSGDRRGYTF TRBV25-1 TRBD1 TRBJ1-2 -
TGTGCCAGCAGCCCTGATGCTAGCGGGAGTCTCAATGAGCAGTTCTTC CASSPDASGSLNEQFF TRBV7-2 TRBD2 TRBJ2-1 -
TGTGCCAGCAGCTACCTCAGGGGAGTGAATTCACCCCTCCACTTT CASSYLRGVNSPLHF TRBV7-2 - TRBJ1-6 -
TGTGCCAGCAGCTTAAAGGTTGACAGTACTCGGACCCAGTACTTC CASSLKVDSTRTQYF TRBV7-9 - TRBJ2-5 -
TGTGCCAGCAGCCAACGGGATGACGGGGATGGCTACACCTTC CASSQRDDGDGYTF TRBV16 - TRBJ1-2 -
TGTGCCAGCAGGCGGGATGTATGGGCTGGAAACACCATATATTTT CASRRDVWAGNTIYF TRBV6-5 - TRBJ1-3 -
TGCGCCAGCAGTCAATCCCTAGAGCTCTACAATGAGCAGTTCTTC CASSQSLELYNEQFF TRBV23-1 - TRBJ2-1 once
TGTGCCAGCAGGTTTACTTACCGGGACAGAGAATCCTTT CASRFTYRDRESF TRBV27 TRBD1 TRBJ1-6 -
TGCGCCAGCAGCCAAAGGTGGGACAGCGTAAACAATCAGCCCCAGCATTTT CASSQRWDSVNNQPQHF TRBV4-3 TRBD1 TRBJ1-5 -
TGTGCCAGCAGCCCTAGTGAGGGAGGGCCTATCGGGGAGCTGTTTTTT CASSPSEGGPIGELFF TRBV5-4 TRBD2 TRBJ2-2 -
TGTGCCAGCAGTTTATCTAGGGGGGGATCAAAACTGTTTTTT CASSLSRGGSKLFF TRBV27 - TRBJ1-4 -
TGTGCCAGTACGACCCCGGGACAGGGGACCCAGACCCAGTACTTC CASTTPGQGTQTQYF TRBV18 TRBD1 TRBJ2-5 -
TGTGCCAGCTCACTACGGGACTCCTTATTAAGCTCCTACAATGAGCAGTTCTTC CASSLRDSLLSSYNEQFF TRBV18 - TRBJ2-1 -
TGTGCCAGTAGTATCGGCCCGCGCCATGCGGGAGTAAGGGATGAGCAGTTCTTC CASSIGPRHAGVRDEQFF TRBV19 TRBD2 TRBJ2-1 -
TGTGCCAGCTCACCGGTAGAGGGCGGGTTTGAGCAGTTCTTC CASSPVEGGFEQFF TRBV18 - TRBJ2-1 once
TGTGCCGGAAACCCCTCCGCGGCATACAATGAGCAGTTCTTC CAGNPSAAYNEQFF TRBV7-2 - TRBJ2-1 -
TGCAGTGCTTCACAGGGGTACGAGCAGTACTTC CSASQGYEQYF TRBV20-1 TRBD1 TRBJ2-7 -
TGCGCCAGCAGCCCGCGTTTTGGACAGGAAGAGACCCAGTACTTC CASSPRFGQEETQYF TRBV5-1 TRBD1 TRBJ2-5 -
TGCGCCAGCAGTGAACCGGGACTAGCAACAAGCACAGATACGCAGTATTTT CASSEPGLATSTDTQYF TRBV10-2 TRBD2 TRBJ2-3 -
TGTGCCAGCAGCCTAGTCGGGGATCAGCCCCAGCATTTT CASSLVGDQPQHF TRBV7-8 - TRBJ1-5 -
TGTGCCAGCAGCCAACTTTTGGAGACCCAGTACTTC CASSQLLETQYF TRBV3-1/TRBV3-2 - TRBJ2-5 -
TGTGCCACCAGCAGGGGACAGGAGAGAAATCAGCCCCAGCATTTT CATSRGQERNQPQHF TRBV15 TRBD1 TRBJ1-5 -
TGTGCCAGTAGCCTTGGGGCCTCTGGAAACACCATATATTTT CASSLGASGNTIYF TRBV19 - TRBJ1-3 few
TGTGCCAGCAGCTCCTCCGGGACAACCGGGTCGGGAGGGGAGCAGTTCTTC CASSSSGTTGSGGEQFF TRBV5-5 TRBD2 TRBJ2-1 -
TGTGCCAGCAGCCAAATACTAGCGAGGAGCTCCTACGAGCAGTACTTC CASSQILARSSYEQYF TRBV4-2 TRBD2 TRBJ2-7 -
TGTGCCAGCAGCCCATCGACTAGCGTCCCCCTGGAGCAGTACTTC CASSPSTSVPLEQYF TRBV7-9 TRBD2 TRBJ2-7 -
TGTGCCAGCAGCTTGAGCACAGGTATTGTAAATGAGCAGTTCTTC CASSLSTGIVNEQFF TRBV5-4 - TRBJ2-1 -
TGTGCCAGCAGTCCCGGGAGGGGACTACCTGGAAACACCATATATTTT CASSPGRGLPGNTIYF TRBV27 - TRBJ1-3 -
TGTGCCACCAGTGACCCTAACAGAGGAGGCGGGGAGCTGTTTTTT CATSDPNRGGGELFF TRBV24-1 - TRBJ2-2 -
TGTGCCAGCAGCCTCCTCGGGGTTGGGACTACCTACGAGCAGTACTTC CASSLLGVGTTYEQYF TRBV5-6 TRBD2 TRBJ2-7 few
TGTGCCAGCAGCAAAGGCACGGGCTCTGGAAACACCATATATTTT CASSKGTGSGNTIYF TRBV21-1 - TRBJ1-3 -
TGCGCCAGCAGCTTGGTAGGGGCTTCCATTCAGTACTTC CASSLVGASIQYF TRBV5-1 - TRBJ2-4 -
TGTGCCAGCAGCAAGACTGACGGGGCCTACGAGCAGTACTTC CASSKTDGAYEQYF TRBV11-2 - TRBJ2-7 once
TGTGCCAGTAGTATTGCGGGACGGAACTCTGGAAACACCATATATTTT CASSIAGRNSGNTIYF TRBV19 - TRBJ1-3 -
TGTGCCAGCAGTTTTATGCAGGGATGGGGGCAAGGCTACACCTTC CASSFMQGWGQGYTF TRBV27 - TRBJ1-2 -